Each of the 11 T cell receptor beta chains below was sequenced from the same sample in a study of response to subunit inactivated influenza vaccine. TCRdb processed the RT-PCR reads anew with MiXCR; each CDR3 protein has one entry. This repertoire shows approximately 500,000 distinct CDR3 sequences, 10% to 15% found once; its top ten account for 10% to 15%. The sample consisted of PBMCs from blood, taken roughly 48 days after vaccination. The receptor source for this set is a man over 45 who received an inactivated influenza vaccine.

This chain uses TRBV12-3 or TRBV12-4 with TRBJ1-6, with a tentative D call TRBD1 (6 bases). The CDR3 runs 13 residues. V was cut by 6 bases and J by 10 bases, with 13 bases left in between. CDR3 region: CASSLDRLSPLHF. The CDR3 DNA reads TGTGCCAGCAGCCTGGACAGACTGTCACCCCTCCACTTT.

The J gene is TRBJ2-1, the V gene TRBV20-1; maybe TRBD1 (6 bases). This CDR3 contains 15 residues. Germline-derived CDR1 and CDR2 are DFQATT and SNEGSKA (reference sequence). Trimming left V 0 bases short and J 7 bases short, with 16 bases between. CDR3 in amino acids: CSARDVLARGNEQFF. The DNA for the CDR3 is TGCAGTGCTAGAGATGTGTTAGCGAGGGGGAATGAGCAGTTCTTC.

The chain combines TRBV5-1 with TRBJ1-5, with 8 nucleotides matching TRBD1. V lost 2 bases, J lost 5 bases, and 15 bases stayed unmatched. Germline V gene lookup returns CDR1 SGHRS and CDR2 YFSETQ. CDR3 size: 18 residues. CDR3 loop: CASSFSPMGQAGDQPQHF. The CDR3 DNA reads TGCGCCAGCAGCTTCAGTCCAATGGGACAGGCCGGGGATCAGCCCCAGCATTTT.

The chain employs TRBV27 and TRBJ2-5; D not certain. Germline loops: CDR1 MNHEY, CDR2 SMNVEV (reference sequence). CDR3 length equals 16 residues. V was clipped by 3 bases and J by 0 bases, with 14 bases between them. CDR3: CASSFRYGAYQETQYF. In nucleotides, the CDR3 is TGTGCCAGCAGTTTTCGGTATGGCGCATACCAAGAGACCCAGTACTTC.

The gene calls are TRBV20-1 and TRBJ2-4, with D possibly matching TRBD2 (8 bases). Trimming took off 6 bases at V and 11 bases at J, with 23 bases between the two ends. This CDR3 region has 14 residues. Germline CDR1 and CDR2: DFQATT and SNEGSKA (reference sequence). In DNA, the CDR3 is TGCAGTGCATCCCGGGACAGCGGGGGCGGGGTTCAGTACTTC. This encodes CSASRDSGGGVQYF.

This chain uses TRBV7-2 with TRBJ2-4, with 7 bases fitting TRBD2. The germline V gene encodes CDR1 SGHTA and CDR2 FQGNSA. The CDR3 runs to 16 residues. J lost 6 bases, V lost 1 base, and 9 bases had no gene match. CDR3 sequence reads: CASSLGGSLAVNIQYF. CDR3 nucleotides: TGTGCCAGCAGCTTAGGGGGTTCGCTAGCGGTAAACATTCAGTACTTC.

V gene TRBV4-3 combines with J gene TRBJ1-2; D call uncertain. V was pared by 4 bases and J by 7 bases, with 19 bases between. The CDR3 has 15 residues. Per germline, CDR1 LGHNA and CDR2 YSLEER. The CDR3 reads CASSPTSGLPGGYTF. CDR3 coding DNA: TGCGCCAGCAGCCCAACCTCGGGATTACCGGGTGGCTACACCTTC.

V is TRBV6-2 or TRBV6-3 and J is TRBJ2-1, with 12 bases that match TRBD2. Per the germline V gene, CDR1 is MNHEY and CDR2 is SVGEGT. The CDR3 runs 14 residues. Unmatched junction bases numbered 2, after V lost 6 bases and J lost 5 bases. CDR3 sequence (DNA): TGTGCCAGCAGAAGACTAGCGGGAGACAATGAGCAGTTCTTC. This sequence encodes CASRRLAGDNEQFF.

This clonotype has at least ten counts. DNA of the CDR3: TGTGCCAGCAGCTTGTCTGTCAGGGACCCCTACAATGAGCAGTTCTTC. This sequence encodes CASSLSVRDPYNEQFF. The chain has TRBV5-6 and TRBJ2-1; either TRBD1 or TRBD2 may fit D (5 bases each). Germline-derived CDR1 and CDR2 are SGHDT and YYEEEE. The germline V and J ends were trimmed by 1 base and 2 bases, with 13 bases remaining between them. The length of the CDR3 is 16 residues.

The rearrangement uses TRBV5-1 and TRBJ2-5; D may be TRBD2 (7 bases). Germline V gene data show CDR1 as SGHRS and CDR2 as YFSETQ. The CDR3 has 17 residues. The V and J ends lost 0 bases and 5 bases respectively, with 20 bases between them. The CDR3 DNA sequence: TGCGCCAGCAGCTTGGAAAGTCTCCGGGGGGCTTCCGAGACCCAGTACTTC. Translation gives CASSLESLRGASETQYF.

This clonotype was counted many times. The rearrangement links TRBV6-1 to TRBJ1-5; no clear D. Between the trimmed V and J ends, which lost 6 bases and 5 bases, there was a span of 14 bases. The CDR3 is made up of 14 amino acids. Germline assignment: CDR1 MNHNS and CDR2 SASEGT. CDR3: CASSPMPGDQPQHF. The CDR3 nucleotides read TGTGCCAGCAGCCCGATGCCGGGCGATCAGCCCCAGCATTTT.